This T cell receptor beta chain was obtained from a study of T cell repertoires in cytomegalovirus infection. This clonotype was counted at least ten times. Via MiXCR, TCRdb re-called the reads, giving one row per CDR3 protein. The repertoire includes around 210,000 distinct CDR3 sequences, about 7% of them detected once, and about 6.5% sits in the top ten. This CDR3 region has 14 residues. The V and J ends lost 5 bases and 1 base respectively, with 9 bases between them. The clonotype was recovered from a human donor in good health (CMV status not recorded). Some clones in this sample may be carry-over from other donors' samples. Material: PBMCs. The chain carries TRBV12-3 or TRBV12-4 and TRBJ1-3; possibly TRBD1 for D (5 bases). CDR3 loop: CASSPGGSGNTIYF. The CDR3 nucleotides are TGTGCCAGCAGTCCCGGGGGGTCTGGAAACACCATATATTTT.